Each of the 8 T cell receptor beta chains below was sequenced from the same sample in a study of control samples from healthy donors and cancer patients. Assay used: immunoSEQ multiplex PCR; TCRdb lists only in-frame clones, some missing. The data hold 150,000 to 200,000 clones, with nearly 90% observed a single time. Sequencing used blood. These receptors originate from a woman in her fifties or sixties in good health.

V and J are TRBV7-9 and TRBJ1-4, with D perhaps TRBD1 (5 bases). The CDR3 runs 16 residues. V lost 3 bases, J lost 0 bases, and 11 bases lay in between. Looked up from germline, CDR1 is SEHNR and CDR2 is FQNEAQ (reference sequence). In nucleotides, the CDR3 is TGTGCCAGCAGCTTCCCCACAGGCCCAACTAATGAAAAACTGTTTTTT. Encoded protein: CASSFPTGPTNEKLFF.

DNA of the CDR3: TGTGCCAGCAGTAGCGAGCCCTACAATGAGCAGTTCTTC. Its protein is CASSSEPYNEQFF. V is TRBV2 and J is TRBJ2-1; the D is unclear. Deletions cut 5 bases from V and 2 bases from J, with 7 bases between. The CDR3 consists of 13 residues. Germline-derived CDR1 and CDR2 are SNHLY and FYNNEI.

The chain employs TRBV7-8 and TRBJ2-5; 15 positions agree with TRBD2. V lost 5 bases and J lost 4; bases outside the gene matches: 14. CDR1 and CDR2 from the germline V gene are SGHVS and FQNEAQ. The CDR3 is 19 amino acids. The CDR3 DNA reads as TGTGCCAGCAGCCTACGACCCGACGGGACTAGCGGGGGGCGAGAGACCCAGTACTTC. It yields the protein CASSLRPDGTSGGRETQYF.

This sequence joins TRBV5-6 and TRBJ1-1, with no clear D. The V gene lost 0 bases and the J gene lost 0 bases, with 9 bases spanning the gap. The CDR3 has 15 amino acids. Germline V gene sequence: CDR1 SGHDT, CDR2 YYEEEE. The CDR3 nucleotides read TGTGCCAGCAGCTTGGGACTGCTCATGAACACTGAAGCTTTCTTT. It is translated as CASSLGLLMNTEAFF.

The DNA for the CDR3 is TGTGCCTGGAGTGTTCAGGGAAATGAAAAACTGTTTTTT. This translates into CAWSVQGNEKLFF. V usage is TRBV30 and J usage is TRBJ1-4; the D gene is possibly TRBD1 (5 bases). The CDR3 has 13 residues. V dropped 0 bases and J dropped 5 bases, with 7 bases sitting between them. Germline-derived CDR1 and CDR2 are GTSNPN and SVGIG (reference sequence). The entire variable domain, with the rest obtained from reference TRBV30 and TRBJ1-4, is as follows: SQTIHQWPATLVQPVGSPLSLECTVEGTSNPNLYWYRQAAGRGLQLLFYSVGIGQISSEVPQNLSASRPQDRQFILSSKKLLLSDSGFYLCAWSVQGNEKLFFGSGTQLSVL.

This sequence joins TRBV5-4 and TRBJ1-1; the D gene is possibly TRBD1 (5 bases). CDR3 length equals 15 residues. The germline CDR1 and CDR2 sequences are SGHNT and YYREEE (reference sequence). Trimming removed 5 bases from V and 1 base from J, with 15 bases in between. The CDR3 DNA follows: TGTGCCAGCAGGGGGGGGTCCCATGCGAACACTGAAGCTTTCTTT. It specifies CASRGGSHANTEAFF.

The V gene is TRBV4-3, the J gene TRBJ1-1; no clear D. Trimming took off 4 bases at V and 1 base at J, with 10 bases between the two ends. This CDR3 spans 14 amino acids. Looked up from germline, CDR1 is LGHNA and CDR2 is YSLEER. CDR3 coding DNA: TGCGCCAGCAGCCCGACGGTTGCGAACACTGAAGCTTTCTTT. Protein product: CASSPTVANTEAFF.

The J gene is TRBJ1-1, the V gene TRBV7-9; D gene uncertain. The germline gives CDR1 SEHNR, CDR2 FQNEAQ (reference sequence). CDR3 length: 14 amino acids. Trimming removed 5 bases at V and 11 bases at J, with 21 bases between. CDR3 amino acids: CASSPGGLGVMAFF. The CDR3 DNA is TGTGCCAGCAGCCCCGGAGGGTTGGGTGTCATGGCTTTCTTT.